One and the same sample provided the 15 T cell receptor beta chains below, sequenced in a study of T cell responses to AZD1222 COVID-19 vaccine. Measured with immunoSEQ multiplex PCR; TCRdb has only the in-frame clones, and not every one. The table shows 200,000 or so clones, with almost 95% occurring only once. This specimen consisted of peripheral blood, obtained on day 0 of AZD1222 vaccination. The receptors were sampled from an adult in good health.

The V gene is TRBV6-5, the J gene TRBJ1-1, with D perhaps matching TRBD1 (5 bases). V lost 2 bases to trimming and J lost 2 bases, with 9 bases between them. The germline V gene encodes CDR1 MNHEY and CDR2 SVGAGI. The length of the CDR3 is 14 residues. The CDR3 protein is CASSYDSSNTEAFF. The CDR3 DNA follows: TGTGCCAGCAGTTACGACAGCTCTAACACTGAAGCTTTCTTT.

The rearrangement joins TRBV6-5 to TRBJ2-3, with 12 positions matching TRBD2. Per the germline V gene, CDR1 is MNHEY and CDR2 is SVGAGI. The CDR3 covers 15 residues. The V segment lost 4 bases and the J segment 10 bases; nucleotides outside the gene matches: 9. The CDR3 here is CASSLRTSGDFAQYF. As DNA, the CDR3 is TGTGCCAGCAGTTTGCGGACTAGCGGGGATTTTGCGCAGTATTTT.

This clone was counted a single time. The chain combines TRBV27 with TRBJ2-1, with TRBD2 as a possible D gene (5 bases). The CDR3 loop spans 14 amino acids. Germline values: CDR1 MNHEY, CDR2 SMNVEV (reference sequence). Trimming removed 3 bases from V and 5 bases from J, with 11 bases in between. CDR3 in DNA: TGTGCCAGCAGTTTTCTCGGGATAGACAATGAGCAGTTCTTC. Amino acid sequence: CASSFLGIDNEQFF.

The chain uses TRBV10-3 and TRBJ1-3; D is unclear. Per germline, CDR1 ENHRY and CDR2 SYGVKD. The length of the CDR3 is 16 residues. V was shortened by 2 bases and J by 0 bases, with 11 bases between the two germline ends. This CDR3 is CAISEVQLFSGNTIYF. The CDR3 DNA is TGTGCCATCAGTGAGGTACAGCTGTTCTCTGGAAACACCATATATTTT.

The V call is TRBV27, the J call TRBJ2-7; weak D call: TRBD2 (6 bases). Trimming took 0 bases from V and 2 from J, leaving 11 bases between them. In germline, CDR1 is MNHEY, CDR2 SMNVEV (reference sequence). The CDR3 has 15 amino acids. DNA of the CDR3: TGTGCCAGCAGTTTATCGGCGGGGAGGCCCTACGAGCAGTACTTC. Encoded protein: CASSLSAGRPYEQYF.

The rearrangement uses TRBV3-1 (or the pseudogene TRBV3-2) and TRBJ2-7; TRBD2 matches 11 bases. CDR3 length: 16 residues. The germline V gene has CDR1 LGHDT and CDR2 YNNKEL (reference sequence). V was clipped by 5 bases and J by 4 bases; unmatched bases: 10. CDR3 nucleotides: TGTGCCAGCAGCGAAAATAGCGGGAGGGCCAGGTACGAGCAGTACTTC. It specifies CASSENSGRARYEQYF.

The chain uses TRBV29-1 and TRBJ2-7, with a possible D match to TRBD1 (6 bases). Trimming stripped 3 bases from V and 2 bases from J, with 14 bases between. Germline CDR1 and CDR2: SQVTM and ANQGSEA. The CDR3 has 14 amino acids. This CDR3 is CSVDAGVIPYEQYF. CDR3 nucleotide sequence: TGCAGCGTTGACGCAGGGGTCATCCCCTACGAGCAGTACTTC.

The chain couples TRBV28 to TRBJ2-3; 7 bases line up with TRBD2. The CDR3 sequence is 16 residues long. The germline CDR1 and CDR2 sequences are MDHEN and SYDVKM. J gave up 8 bases and V 3 bases, and 14 bases lay outside the gene matches. The CDR3 reads CASSFLREDPAGTQYF. The CDR3 DNA is TGTGCCAGCAGTTTCCTTCGGGAGGACCCGGCGGGTACGCAGTATTTT.

The rearrangement uses TRBV27 and TRBJ2-1; D gene ambiguous. The CDR3 totals 13 residues. The germline gives CDR1 MNHEY, CDR2 SMNVEV (reference sequence). With 5 bases removed from V and 4 bases from J, the gap between germline ends came to 9 bases. CDR3 nucleotide sequence: TGTGCCAGCAGTCAGACCAGTTACAATGAGCAGTTCTTC. It codes for CASSQTSYNEQFF.

This clone showed up just a few times. V gene TRBV2 combines with J gene TRBJ1-2; D may be TRBD1 (6 bases). Trimming shortened V by 8 bases and J by 2 bases, and 9 bases separated the two germline ends. The CDR3 has 12 residues. Looked up from germline, CDR1 is SNHLY and CDR2 is FYNNEI. CDR3 sequence: CASGGGNYGYTF. Written as DNA, the CDR3 is TGTGCCAGCGGGGGGGGCAACTATGGCTACACCTTC.

This chain uses TRBV21-1 with TRBJ1-1; no check of the table's D call, TRBD1, against the DNA was made. TRBV21-1 has pseudogene status. The CDR3 sequence is 11 residues long. DNA of the CDR3: TGTGCCAGCATGAGGACATTCGAAGCTTTCTTT. Translating gives CASMRTFEAFF.

The V gene is TRBV10-3, the J gene TRBJ1-2, with 10 bases aligning to TRBD1. V trimming: 4 bases; J trimming: 7 bases; junction bases outside the gene matches: 6. Germline-derived CDR1 and CDR2 are ENHRY and SYGVKD. This CDR3 is built from 14 residues. The DNA of the CDR3 is TGTGCCATCAGTGGTGGCCGGGACAGGGGTGGCTACACCTTC. Protein product: CAISGGRDRGGYTF.

The chain has TRBV30 and TRBJ2-1; no clear D. The CDR3 sequence is 13 residues long. V was pared by 7 bases and J by 0 bases, with 10 bases between. The germline V gene encodes CDR1 GTSNPN and CDR2 SVGIG (reference sequence). The CDR3 region has the DNA TGTGCCTCGACTGGAAGCTCCTACAATGAGCAGTTCTTC. Protein sequence: CASTGSSYNEQFF.

The chain carries TRBV6-5 and TRBJ2-1, with D uncertain. From germline, CDR1 is MNHEY and CDR2 SVGAGI. The CDR3 totals 11 residues. Trimming removed 7 bases at V and 7 bases at J, with 8 bases between. The CDR3 region has the DNA TGTGCCAGCACTTGGTTTAATGAGCAGTTCTTC. It is translated as CASTWFNEQFF.

The chain joins TRBV24-1 to TRBJ2-1; 7 positions agree with TRBD1. The CDR3 is 16 residues long. Germline CDR1 and CDR2: KGHDR and SFDVKD. Germline trimming cut 5 bases from V and 5 bases from J; bases unmatched to any gene: 11. The CDR3 sequence is CATSALIQGPDNEQFF. CDR3 coding DNA: TGTGCCACCAGTGCTTTAATACAGGGGCCTGACAATGAGCAGTTCTTC.